The sequence of this T cell receptor beta chain was determined in a study of T cells in Graves' hyperthyroidism and ophthalmopathy. With a duration under 2 months, the hyperthyroidism was newly diagnosed in patients aged 18 to 65. Those patients with uncontrolled infection, other autoimmune disease, pregnancy or lactation were excluded. Fresh 10 ml peripheral blood yielded PBMCs. Trimming left V 3 bases short and J 2 bases short, with 7 bases between. Germline V gene lookup returns CDR1 SGHTA and CDR2 FQGNSA. CDR3 length: 13 residues. This clonotype has at least ten counts. Researchers amplified the TCR beta CDR3 regions from RNA transcripts. HTBI primers drove first-round RT-PCR of the TCR CDR3. TCRdb fed the multiplex PCR reads into MiXCR, producing one record per CDR3 protein. Of 350,000 to 400,000 distinct CDR3 sequences in the sample, 15% to 20% were seen once.

The sequenced material came from blood. V and J are TRBV7-2 and TRBJ2-5; D not certain. The source is a woman younger than 35 with Graves' hyperthyroidism. This CDR3 reads CASSLAEQETQYF. CDR3 coding DNA: TGTGCCAGCAGCTTGGCAGAACAAGAGACCCAGTACTTC.